One sample yielded the 8 T cell receptor beta chains listed below, sequenced in a study of CD8 T cells in ankylosing spondylitis. TCRdb itself ran the 5' RACE reads through MiXCR, one entry per CDR3 protein. The table has about 360,000 distinct CDR3 sequences, approximately 20% seen once; the top ten hold around 12%. Sequencing was carried out using blood, either unsorted or a sorted T cell fraction (not recorded which). Every receptor here comes from a male donor with ankylosing spondylitis or in good health (not recorded which).

This clonotype has just a few counts. The chain is built from TRBV9 and TRBJ1-2; D is undetermined. Trimming removed 1 base from V and 0 bases from J, with 13 bases in between. This CDR3 is built from 16 residues. CDR1 and CDR2 (germline): SGDLS, YYNGEE. DNA of the CDR3: TGTGCCAGCAGCGTACGACCGGGAGACACTAACTATGGCTACACCTTC. This codes for CASSVRPGDTNYGYTF.

The V gene is TRBV6-1, the J gene TRBJ2-1, with 9 positions matching TRBD2. CDR3 size: 16 residues. Germline CDR1 is MNHNS and CDR2 is SASEGT. With 2 bases clipped from V and 9 bases from J, the junction kept 11 bases outside the gene matches. CDR3 residues: CASSEWSAGGWGEQFF. DNA for the CDR3: TGTGCCAGCAGTGAATGGAGTGCGGGGGGGTGGGGTGAGCAGTTCTTC.

A few counts support this clonotype. The rearrangement joins TRBV20-1 to TRBJ2-7, with TRBD1 matching over 8 bases. The CDR3 runs to 14 residues. Trimming at V came to 3 bases and at J to 6 bases, leaving 10 bases not matched to a gene. CDR1 DFQATT and CDR2 SNEGSKA come from the germline V gene (reference sequence). The CDR3 nucleotides are TGCAGTGCTAGTTCCTCAGGGGGCCCCTCCGAGCAGTACTTC. Its protein product is CSASSSGGPSEQYF.

J is TRBJ1-1 and V is TRBV24-1; D may be TRBD1 (5 bases). The CDR3 consists of 12 residues. V was trimmed by 3 bases and J by 6 bases, leaving 7 bases between them. Germline loops: CDR1 KGHDR, CDR2 SFDVKD. Here the CDR3 DNA reads TGTGCCACCAGTGATGGGGGACCTGAAGCTTTCTTT. Protein: CATSDGGPEAFF.

The chain employs TRBV4-1 and TRBJ1-4, with 7 bases matching TRBD1. CDR1 MGHRA and CDR2 YSYEKL come from the germline V gene. The V gene end was trimmed by 0 bases and the J gene end by 6 bases; junction bases not matched to a gene: 4. CDR3 length: 15 amino acids. The CDR3 spells CASSQEDRDDEKLFF. The CDR3 DNA follows: TGCGCCAGCAGCCAAGAAGACAGGGACGATGAAAAACTGTTTTTT.

This sequence joins TRBV20-1 and TRBJ2-7; perhaps TRBD2 as D (7 bases). Germline CDR1 and CDR2: DFQATT and SNEGSKA (reference sequence). This CDR3 has 14 amino acids. Trimming took off 5 bases at V and 4 bases at J, with 18 bases between the two ends. CDR3 in amino acids: CSARQASGLYEQYF. DNA for the CDR3: TGCAGTGCTCGACAGGCTAGCGGTCTATACGAGCAGTACTTC.

This clonotype was detected ten times or more. The rearrangement uses TRBV4-1 and TRBJ1-2; D is unclear. Germline-derived CDR1 and CDR2 are MGHRA and YSYEKL. The CDR3 length is 16 residues. Trimming stripped 0 bases from V and 5 bases from J, with 16 bases between. CDR3 nucleotide sequence: TGCGCCAGCAGCCAAGATCTCGGGCCTCCCCTATATGGCTACACCTTC. Translation gives CASSQDLGPPLYGYTF.

This clonotype was observed a few times. Here the CDR3 DNA reads TGTGCCACCCAAGGGACAAGCGGCACAGATACGCAGTATTTT. Encoded protein: CATQGTSGTDTQYF. The V gene is TRBV24-1, the J gene TRBJ2-3, with TRBD1 as a possible D gene (6 bases). The CDR3 sequence is 14 residues long. From germline, CDR1 is KGHDR and CDR2 SFDVKD. The V end lost 9 bases, the J end lost 1 base, and 13 bases lay between the germline ends.